The T cell receptor (beta chain) described here comes from a study of blood T cell repertoires in COVID-19 (dated by TCRdb to the early 2020s). For the study in its entirety: Samples covering the acute and convalescent phases of COVID-19 were provided by collaborators in the United States, Italy and Spain. Where available, HLA class I and class II types were obtained from metadata supplied by the sample provider rather than from assay-based typing. The repertoires were released in a freely available public database intended as a resource for research on the immune response to SARS-CoV-2. Samples came from the ongoing ImmuneRACE study (first 160 participants) plus 1,254 subjects from 6 global collaborators. Sample metadata almost always included a de-identified subject ID, COVID-19 status, age in years and sex. Subjects who had been exposed to COVID-19, were actively infected with it, or had recovered from it provided the deeply sampled blood TCRbeta repertoires that made up the dataset. The material from the prospective study consisted of cDNA or gDNA derived from T cells, B-cell-depleted T cells, or PBMCs. General study outcomes and caveats: Clinical and demographic metadata were provided uncurated, with the amount varying by source and participant.

From a lookup of the germline V gene, CDR1 and CDR2 are SGHDN and FVKESK. Inclusive of the bounding cysteine and phenylalanine, the CDR3 is 14 residues long. Kept here is only the CDR3 DNA, which spans 42 bases and is read in frame from base 1. V is clipped by 3 bases and J by 5 bases, and the sequence between their germline boundaries is 12 bases long. TCRbeta CDR3 regions were amplified from genomic DNA using the immunoSEQ Assay, a bias-controlled multiplex PCR. The published analysis was carried out like this. The number of nucleated cells in each sample was estimated by amplification of reference gene primers within the assay. Sequence reads were collapsed and filtered to measure the absolute abundance of every unique TCRbeta CDR3 rearrangement. For each sample, productive Simpson clonality was calculated by taking the square root of Simpson's diversity index across productive rearrangements. TCRdb's version of the immuneACCESS table is confined to in-frame rearrangements and falls short of the full clone set. An unresolved V gene accounts for under half of the shortfall where checked; the remainder is of unknown origin. From that table come the V and J calls and clone size; the DNA was used to work out D and trimming. Recorded for this sample are 140,000 to 150,000 clones; roughly 84% of them occurred a single time. More than 8.5% of the sample lies in the top ten.

Concerning this clone itself: Its antigen is currently not known. Per-nucleotide qualities are absent, and no much larger clonotype sits a single base away.

The collaborating institutions used their own protocols to collect whole blood in K2EDTA tubes. For TCRbeta analysis, collaborator samples were shipped as frozen whole blood, as isolated PBMCs, or as DNA extracted from either sample type. This TCR came from a man between 60 and 70 years old with active or convalescent COVID-19. The specimen was peripheral blood. The rearrangement combines TRBV14 with TRBJ2-3; the D gene is possibly TRBD2, with 6 bases matching. The nucleotide sequence is TGTGCCAGCAGCCAGAACCCGGGACTAGATACGCAGTATTTT. The encoded protein is CASSQNPGLDTQYF.